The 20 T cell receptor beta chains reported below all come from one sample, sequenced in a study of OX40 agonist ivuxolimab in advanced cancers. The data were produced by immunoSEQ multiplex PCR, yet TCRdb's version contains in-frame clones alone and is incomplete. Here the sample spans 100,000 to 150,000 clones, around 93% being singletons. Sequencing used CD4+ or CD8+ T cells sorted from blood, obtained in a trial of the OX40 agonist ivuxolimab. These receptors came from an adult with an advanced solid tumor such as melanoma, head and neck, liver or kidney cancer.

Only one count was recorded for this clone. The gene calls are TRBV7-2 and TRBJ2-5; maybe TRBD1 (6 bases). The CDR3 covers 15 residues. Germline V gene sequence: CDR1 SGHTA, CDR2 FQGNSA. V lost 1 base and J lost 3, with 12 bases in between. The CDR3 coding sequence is TGTGCCAGCAGCTTAGTCGCGGACAGAAAAGAGACCCAGTACTTC. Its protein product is CASSLVADRKETQYF.

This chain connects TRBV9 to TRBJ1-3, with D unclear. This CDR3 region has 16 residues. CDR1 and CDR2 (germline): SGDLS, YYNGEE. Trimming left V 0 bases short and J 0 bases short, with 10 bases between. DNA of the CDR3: TGTGCCAGCAGCGTAGCCCACAGTCTCTCTGGAAACACCATATATTTT. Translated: CASSVAHSLSGNTIYF.

The CDR3 spells CASSFQGGEETQYF. The CDR3 region has the DNA TGTGCCAGCAGTTTTCAGGGGGGCGAGGAGACCCAGTACTTC. The chain joins TRBV6-6 to TRBJ2-5; D is perhaps TRBD1 (7 bases). The germline gives CDR1 MNHNY, CDR2 SVGAGI (reference sequence). V was trimmed by 4 bases and J by 5 bases, leaving 14 bases between them. This CDR3 comprises 14 residues.

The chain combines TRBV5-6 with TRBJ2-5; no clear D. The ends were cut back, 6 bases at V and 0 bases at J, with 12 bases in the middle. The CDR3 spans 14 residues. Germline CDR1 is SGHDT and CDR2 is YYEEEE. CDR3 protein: CASIPHPYQETQYF. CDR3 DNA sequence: TGTGCCAGCATACCACACCCGTACCAAGAGACCCAGTACTTC.

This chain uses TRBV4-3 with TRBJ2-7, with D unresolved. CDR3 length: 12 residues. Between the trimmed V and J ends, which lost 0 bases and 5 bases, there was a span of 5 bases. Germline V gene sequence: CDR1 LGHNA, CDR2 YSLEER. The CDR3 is CASSQDYHEQYF. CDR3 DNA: TGCGCCAGCAGCCAAGATTATCACGAGCAGTACTTC.

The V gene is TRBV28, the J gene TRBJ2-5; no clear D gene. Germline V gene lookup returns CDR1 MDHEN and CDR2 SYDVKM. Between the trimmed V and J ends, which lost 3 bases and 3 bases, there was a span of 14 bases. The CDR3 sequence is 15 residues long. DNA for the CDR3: TGTGCCAGCAGTTTGATGGGATGGCAGAAAGAGACCCAGTACTTC. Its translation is CASSLMGWQKETQYF.

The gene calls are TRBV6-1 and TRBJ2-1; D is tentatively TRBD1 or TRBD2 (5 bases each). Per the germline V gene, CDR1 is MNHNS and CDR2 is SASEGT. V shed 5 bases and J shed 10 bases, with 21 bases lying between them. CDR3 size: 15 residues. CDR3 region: CASSPGGGGRGEQFF. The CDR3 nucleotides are TGTGCCAGCAGTCCTGGGGGTGGGGGAAGGGGCGAGCAGTTCTTC.

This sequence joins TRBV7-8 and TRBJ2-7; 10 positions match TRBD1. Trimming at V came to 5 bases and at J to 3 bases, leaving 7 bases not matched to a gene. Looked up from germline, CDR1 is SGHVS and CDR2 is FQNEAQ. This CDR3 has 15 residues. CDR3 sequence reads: CASSLGQGQVYEQYF. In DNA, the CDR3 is TGTGCCAGCAGCCTGGGACAGGGGCAAGTCTACGAGCAGTACTTC. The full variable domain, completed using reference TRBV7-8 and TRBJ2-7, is GAGVSQSPRYKVAKRGQDVALRCDPISGHVSLFWYQQALGQGPEFLTYFQNEAQLDKSGLPSDRFFAERPEGSVSTLKIQRTQQEDSAVYLCASSLGQGQVYEQYFGPGTRLTVT.

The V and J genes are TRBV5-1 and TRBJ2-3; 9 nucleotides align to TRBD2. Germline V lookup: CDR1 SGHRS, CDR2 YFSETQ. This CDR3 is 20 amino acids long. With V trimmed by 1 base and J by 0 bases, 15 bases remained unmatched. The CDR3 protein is CASSLSDSGGTVRSTDTQYF. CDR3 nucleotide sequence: TGCGCCAGCAGCTTGAGTGATAGCGGGGGAACGGTTCGAAGCACAGATACGCAGTATTTT.

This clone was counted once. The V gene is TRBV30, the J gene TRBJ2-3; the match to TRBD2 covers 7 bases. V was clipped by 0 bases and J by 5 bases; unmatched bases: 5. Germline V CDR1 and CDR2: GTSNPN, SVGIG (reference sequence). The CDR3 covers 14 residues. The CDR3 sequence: CAWSVGGSGDTQYF. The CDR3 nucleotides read TGTGCCTGGAGTGTAGGCGGGAGTGGAGATACGCAGTATTTT.

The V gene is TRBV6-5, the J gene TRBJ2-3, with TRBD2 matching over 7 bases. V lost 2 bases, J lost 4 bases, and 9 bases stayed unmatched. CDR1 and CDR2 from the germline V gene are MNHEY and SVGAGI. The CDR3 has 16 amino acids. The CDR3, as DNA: TGTGCCAGCAGTTACGGTGGAGCGGGGAGCGCAGATACGCAGTATTTT. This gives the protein CASSYGGAGSADTQYF.

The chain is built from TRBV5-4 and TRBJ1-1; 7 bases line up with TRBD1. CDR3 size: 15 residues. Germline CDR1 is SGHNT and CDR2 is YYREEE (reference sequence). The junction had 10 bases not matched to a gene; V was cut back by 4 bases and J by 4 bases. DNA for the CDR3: TGTGCCAGCAGCGGGCCGACAGGGCCCTCCACTGAAGCTTTCTTT. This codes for CASSGPTGPSTEAFF.

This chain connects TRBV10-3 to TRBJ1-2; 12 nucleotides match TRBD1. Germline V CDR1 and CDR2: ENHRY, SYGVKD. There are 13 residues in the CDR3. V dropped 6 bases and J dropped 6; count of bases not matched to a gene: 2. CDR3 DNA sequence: TGTGCCATCAGGGGACAGGGGGCGGATGGCTACACCTTC. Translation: CAIRGQGADGYTF.

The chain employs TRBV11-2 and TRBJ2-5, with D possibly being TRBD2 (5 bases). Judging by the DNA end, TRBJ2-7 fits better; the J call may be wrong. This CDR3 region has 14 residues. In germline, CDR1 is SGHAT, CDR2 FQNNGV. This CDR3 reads CASSLAGFSYEQYF. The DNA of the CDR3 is TGTGCCAGCAGCTTAGCGGGGTTCTCCTACGAGCAGTACTTC.

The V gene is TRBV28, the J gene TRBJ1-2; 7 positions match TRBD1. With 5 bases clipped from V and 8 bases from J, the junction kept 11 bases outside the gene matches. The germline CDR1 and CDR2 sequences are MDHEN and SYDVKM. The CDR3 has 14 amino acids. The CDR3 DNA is TGTGCCAGCAGTCCGACCGACAGGGTGGGAGGCTACACCTTC. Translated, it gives CASSPTDRVGGYTF.

The CDR3 DNA follows: TGTGCCAGCTCACCCTCGAGACAGGGGAATGAGCAGTTCTTC. Protein product: CASSPSRQGNEQFF. The chain is built from TRBV18 and TRBJ2-1; 8 positions agree with TRBD1. From germline, CDR1 is KGHSH and CDR2 LQKENI. The CDR3 sequence is 14 residues long. V lost 3 bases, J lost 7 bases, and 5 bases stayed unmatched.

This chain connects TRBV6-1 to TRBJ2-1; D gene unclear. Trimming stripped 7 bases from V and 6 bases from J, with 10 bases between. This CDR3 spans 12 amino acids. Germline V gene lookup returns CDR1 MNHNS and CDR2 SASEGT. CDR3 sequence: CASTETANEQFF. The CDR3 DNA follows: TGTGCCAGCACAGAGACCGCCAATGAGCAGTTCTTC.

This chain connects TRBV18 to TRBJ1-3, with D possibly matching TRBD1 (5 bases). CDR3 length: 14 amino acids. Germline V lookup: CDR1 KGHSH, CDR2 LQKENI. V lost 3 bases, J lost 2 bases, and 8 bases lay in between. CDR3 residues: CASSPGGAGNTIYF. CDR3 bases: TGTGCCAGCTCACCGGGGGGAGCTGGAAACACCATATATTTT.

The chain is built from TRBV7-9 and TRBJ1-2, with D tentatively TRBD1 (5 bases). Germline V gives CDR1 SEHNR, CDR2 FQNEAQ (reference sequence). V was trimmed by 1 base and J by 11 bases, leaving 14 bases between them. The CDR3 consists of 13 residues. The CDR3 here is CASSLVGHQQYTF. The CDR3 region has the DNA TGTGCCAGCAGCTTAGTAGGACACCAACAATACACCTTC.

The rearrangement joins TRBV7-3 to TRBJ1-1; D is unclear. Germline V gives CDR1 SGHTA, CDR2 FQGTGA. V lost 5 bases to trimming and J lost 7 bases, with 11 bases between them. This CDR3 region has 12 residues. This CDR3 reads CASSPLTLEAFF. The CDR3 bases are TGTGCCAGCAGCCCCCTGACCCTTGAAGCTTTCTTT.